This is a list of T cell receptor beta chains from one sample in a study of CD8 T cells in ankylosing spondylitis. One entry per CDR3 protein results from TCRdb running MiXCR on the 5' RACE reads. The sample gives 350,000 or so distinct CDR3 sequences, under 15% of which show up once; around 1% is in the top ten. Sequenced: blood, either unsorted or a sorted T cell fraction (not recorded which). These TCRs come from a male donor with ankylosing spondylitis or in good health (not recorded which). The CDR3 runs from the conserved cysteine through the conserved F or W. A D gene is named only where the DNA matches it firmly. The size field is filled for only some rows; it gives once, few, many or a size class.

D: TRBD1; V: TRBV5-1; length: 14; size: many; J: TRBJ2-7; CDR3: CASSLWTGVDEQYF; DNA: TGCGCCAGCAGCTTGTGGACAGGGGTGGACGAGCAGTACTTC
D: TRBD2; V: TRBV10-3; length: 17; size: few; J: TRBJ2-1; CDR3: CAISESSGGPRYNEQFF; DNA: TGTGCCATCAGTGAGTCGAGCGGGGGGCCCCGCTACAATGAGCAGTTCTTC
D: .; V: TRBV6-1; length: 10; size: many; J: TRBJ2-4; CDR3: CASSEVLQYF; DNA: TGTGCCAGCAGTGAAGTGCTTCAGTACTTC
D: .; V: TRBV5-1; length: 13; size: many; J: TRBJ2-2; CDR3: CASSLEGSGELFF; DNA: TGTGCCAGCAGCTTAGAAGGCAGCGGGGAGCTGTTTTTT
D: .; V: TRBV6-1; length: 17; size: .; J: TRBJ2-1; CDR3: CASSEVGTRSSYNEQFF; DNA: TGTGCCAGCAGTGAAGTGGGAACTAGGAGCTCCTACAATGAGCAGTTCTTC
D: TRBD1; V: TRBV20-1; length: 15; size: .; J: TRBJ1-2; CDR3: CSARRGQGANYGYTF; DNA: TGCAGTGCTAGAAGGGGACAGGGGGCTAACTATGGCTACACCTTC
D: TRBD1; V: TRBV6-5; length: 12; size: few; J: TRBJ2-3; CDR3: CASGRSGTGETF; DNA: TGTGCCAGCGGAAGATCCGGGACAGGAGAAACATTT
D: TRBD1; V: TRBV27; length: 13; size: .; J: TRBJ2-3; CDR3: CASSPGTGDTQYF; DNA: TGTGCCAGCAGTCCAGGGACAGGGGATACGCAGTATTTT
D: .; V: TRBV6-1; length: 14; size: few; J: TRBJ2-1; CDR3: CASSQHRGALEQFF; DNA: TGTGCCAGCAGCCAACACCGGGGGGCCCTAGAGCAGTTCTTC
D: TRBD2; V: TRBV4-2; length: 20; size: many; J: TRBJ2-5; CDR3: CASSRPIPGLAGLGGETQYF; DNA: TGTGCCAGCAGCCGCCCCATCCCCGGACTAGCGGGGCTTGGAGGGGAGACCCAGTACTTC
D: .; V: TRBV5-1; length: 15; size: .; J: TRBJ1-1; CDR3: CASSSGWGRGTEAFF; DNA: TGCGCCAGCAGCTCGGGTTGGGGTCGGGGCACTGAAGCTTTCTTT
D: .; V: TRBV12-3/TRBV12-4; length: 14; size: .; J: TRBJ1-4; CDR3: CASSLQGLNEKLFF; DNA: TGTGCCAGCAGTTTACAGGGGCTTAATGAAAAACTGTTTTTT
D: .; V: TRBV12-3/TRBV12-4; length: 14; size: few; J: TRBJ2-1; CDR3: CASSLMMPYNEQFF; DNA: TGTGCCAGCAGTTTAATGATGCCGTACAATGAGCAGTTCTTC
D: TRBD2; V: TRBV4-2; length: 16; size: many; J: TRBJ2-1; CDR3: CASSQDGGRAYNEQFF; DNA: TGTGCCAGCAGCCAAGATGGCGGGAGGGCCTACAATGAGCAGTTCTTC
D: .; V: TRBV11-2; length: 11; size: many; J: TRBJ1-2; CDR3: CASRGVYGYTF; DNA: TGTGCCAGTAGGGGAGTCTATGGCTACACCTTC
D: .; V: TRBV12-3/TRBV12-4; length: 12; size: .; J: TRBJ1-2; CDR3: CATPMGRAGYTF; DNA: TGTGCCACCCCCATGGGGAGGGCTGGCTACACCTTC
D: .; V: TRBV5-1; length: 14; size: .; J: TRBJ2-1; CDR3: CASSLQINYNEQFF; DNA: TGCGCCAGCAGCTTGCAGATTAACTACAATGAGCAGTTCTTC
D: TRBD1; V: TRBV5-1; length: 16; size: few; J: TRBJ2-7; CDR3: CASSLDSGQGALEQYF; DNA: TGCGCCAGCAGCTTGGATTCTGGACAGGGGGCCCTCGAGCAGTACTTC
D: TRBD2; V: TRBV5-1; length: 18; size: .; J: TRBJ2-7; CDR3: CASSHLPGLAGGRYEQYF; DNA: TGCGCCAGCAGCCATCTCCCAGGACTAGCGGGAGGTAGATACGAGCAGTACTTC
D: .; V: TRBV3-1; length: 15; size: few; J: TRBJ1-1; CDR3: CASSQARTVGSEAFF; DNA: TGTGCCAGCAGCCAAGCCCGGACAGTCGGCTCTGAAGCTTTCTTT
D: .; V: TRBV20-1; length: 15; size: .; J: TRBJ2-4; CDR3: CSARQEILAKNIQYF; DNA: TGCAGTGCTCGACAGGAGATACTAGCCAAAAACATTCAGTACTTC
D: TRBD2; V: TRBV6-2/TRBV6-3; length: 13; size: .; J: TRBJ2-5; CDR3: CASRSSGQETQYF; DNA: TGTGCCAGCCGGAGTAGCGGGCAAGAGACCCAGTACTTC